What follows are 30 T cell receptor beta chains derived from one specimen sequenced in a study of cytomegalovirus exposure and HLA in healthy donors. 60 Vbeta and 13 Jbeta primers were used in PCR. The method was immunoSEQ multiplex PCR; TCRdb's version includes in-frame clones alone and lacks a portion of them. There are approximately 73,000 clones in the sample; around 60% occur only once, and around 5% lies in the top ten. The sequencing input was PBMCs. The receptors originated from a man in his thirties or forties in good health and CMV-seropositive.

This clone was detected a few times. CDR3 amino acids: CASTNSPGTGEGETQYF. CDR3 DNA sequence: TGTGCCAGCACAAACTCACCCGGGACAGGGGAAGGGGAGACCCAGTACTTC. The rearrangement uses TRBV25-1 and TRBJ2-5, with 10 bases lining up with TRBD1. This CDR3 comprises 17 residues. Unmatched junction bases numbered 16, after V lost 7 bases and J lost 5 bases. Per germline, CDR1 MGHDK and CDR2 SYGVNS. The variable domain in full, completed from reference TRBV25-1 and TRBJ2-5, reads EADIYQTPRYLVIGTGKKITLECSQTMGHDKMYWYQQDPGMELHLIHYSYGVNSTEKGDLSSESTVSRIRTEHFPLTLESARPSHTSQYLCASTNSPGTGEGETQYFGPGTRLLVL.

This clone has a handful of counts. The chain is built from TRBV5-1 and TRBJ2-7, with TRBD2 matching 8 bases. The CDR3 is 17 residues long. Germline V CDR1 and CDR2: SGHRS, YFSETQ. With 4 bases clipped from V and 2 bases from J, the junction kept 14 bases outside the gene matches. The CDR3 DNA reads as TGCGCCAGCAGCCCGACCACGAGGCGGGGGGCCACCTACGAGCAGTACTTC. This codes for CASSPTTRRGATYEQYF.

The V and J genes are TRBV5-1 and TRBJ2-1, with a possible D match to TRBD2 (7 bases). The CDR3 is 15 amino acids. V shed 4 bases and J shed 5 bases, with 16 bases lying between them. Germline V gene data show CDR1 as SGHRS and CDR2 as YFSETQ. The CDR3 spells CASSEGGRGDNEQFF. The CDR3 DNA is TGCGCCAGCAGCGAGGGGGGGCGCGGGGACAATGAGCAGTTCTTC. Full variable domain (missing parts from reference TRBV5-1 and TRBJ2-1): KAGVTQTPRYLIKTRGQQVTLSCSPISGHRSVSWYQQTPGQGLQFLFEYFSETQRNKGNFPGRFSGRQFSNSRSEMNVSTLELGDSALYLCASSEGGRGDNEQFFGPGTRLTVL.

The V call is TRBV12-1, the J call TRBJ1-2; the DNA was not used to check the table's D call, TRBD1. TRBV12-1 is listed as a pseudogene. The CDR3 length is 15 residues. This CDR3 is CASSFGTGGVYGYTF. The CDR3 nucleotides read TGTGCCAGCAGCTTTGGGACAGGGGGCGTCTATGGCTACACCTTC.

This CDR3 is CASSLDGGVNEKLFF. CDR3 in DNA: TGTGCCAGCAGCTTGGACGGGGGAGTTAATGAAAAACTGTTTTTT. The J gene is TRBJ1-4, the V gene TRBV7-9, with D perhaps matching TRBD1 (5 bases). Trimming took 3 bases from V and 4 from J, leaving 12 bases between them. This CDR3 region has 15 residues. Germline-derived CDR1 and CDR2 are SEHNR and FQNEAQ (reference sequence).

The chain uses TRBV7-2 and TRBJ2-1; no definite D call. CDR1 is SGHTA, CDR2 FQGNSA, per germline. The CDR3 runs 14 residues. The V and J ends lost 1 base and 5 bases respectively, with 9 bases between them. The CDR3 nucleotides read TGTGCCAGCAGCTTAGTTAGTGCGGACAATGAGCAGTTCTTC. This translates into CASSLVSADNEQFF.

The gene calls are TRBV10-2 and TRBJ2-3, with D possibly being TRBD2 (5 bases). The length of the CDR3 is 15 residues. Germline V CDR1 and CDR2: WSHSY, SAAADI. The germline V and J ends were trimmed by 7 bases and 1 base, with 15 bases remaining between them. CDR3 bases: TGCGCCAGCAAATTGGACTTCGGAGGCACAGATACGCAGTATTTT. Translation: CASKLDFGGTDTQYF.

The chain couples TRBV21-1 to TRBJ1-5; no DNA check was done on the table's D call, TRBD1. TRBV21-1 is designated a pseudogene. There are 17 residues in the CDR3. In DNA, the CDR3 is TGTGCCAGCAGCAAAGCGCGTCCAGGGGAAGGCAATCAGCCCCAGCATTTT. Residues: CASSKARPGEGNQPQHF.

A few counts support this clone. The chain joins TRBV28 to TRBJ1-4; 10 bases line up with TRBD1. The germline V gene encodes CDR1 MDHEN and CDR2 SYDVKM. Trimming at V came to 2 bases and at J to 8 bases, leaving 5 bases not matched to a gene. The CDR3 totals 15 residues. The CDR3 protein is CASSLPTGGREKLFF. In DNA, the CDR3 is TGTGCCAGCAGTTTACCGACAGGGGGCAGGGAAAAACTGTTTTTT.

The chain uses TRBV27 and TRBJ1-1; D is possibly TRBD1 (6 bases). This CDR3 contains 14 residues. Per germline, CDR1 MNHEY and CDR2 SMNVEV (reference sequence). Deletions cut 6 bases from V and 4 bases from J, with 15 bases between. In DNA form, the CDR3 reads TGTGCCAGCAGACTCCGGCAGGGGAGCACTGAAGCTTTCTTT. Translation: CASRLRQGSTEAFF.

The gene calls are TRBV19 and TRBJ1-1, with D perhaps matching TRBD1 (6 bases). The CDR3 contains 14 residues. The germline V and J ends were trimmed by 5 bases and 1 base, with 11 bases remaining between them. Germline lookup yields CDR1 LNHDA and CDR2 SQIVND (reference sequence). The CDR3 DNA follows: TGTGCCAGTAGTCCCCAGACAGGGAACACTGAAGCTTTCTTT. Protein: CASSPQTGNTEAFF.

This chain joins TRBV19 and TRBJ2-6, with 8 bases matching TRBD1. The CDR3 has 15 residues. The germline CDR1 and CDR2 sequences are LNHDA and SQIVND (reference sequence). V lost 8 bases and J lost 2; bases outside the gene matches: 5. CDR3 nucleotide sequence: TGTGCCAGTCTGGACAGGGCCGCTGGGGCCAACGTCCTGACTTTC. This codes for CASLDRAAGANVLTF.

This clone has just a few counts. The rearrangement joins TRBV5-4 to TRBJ1-2; 8 bases are a match to TRBD1. Germline V gene data show CDR1 as SGHNT and CDR2 as YYREEE (reference sequence). The CDR3 is 15 amino acids. V shed 4 bases and J 2 bases; nucleotides not matched to a gene: 7. The CDR3 region is CASSTLTGANYGYTF. The DNA of the CDR3 is TGTGCCAGCAGCACCTTGACAGGGGCCAACTATGGCTACACCTTC.

This clone was seen many times. The identical CDR3 is also encoded by other nucleotide sequences in the sample. V and J are TRBV6-5 and TRBJ1-1, with D possibly being TRBD1 (5 bases). Germline V gives CDR1 MNHEY, CDR2 SVGAGI. The V end lost 4 bases, the J end lost 6 bases, and 15 bases lay between the germline ends. The CDR3 runs to 14 residues. CDR3 protein: CASSFGTGGAEAFF. CDR3 coding DNA: TGTGCCAGCAGTTTCGGGACGGGAGGCGCTGAAGCTTTCTTT.

The sample holds a few counts of this clone. V usage is TRBV6-4 and J usage is TRBJ2-6, with unresolved D. The CDR3 loop spans 15 amino acids. Trimming took off 5 bases at V and 2 bases at J, with 10 bases between the two ends. Germline lookup yields CDR1 MRHNA and CDR2 SNTAGT. Here the CDR3 reads CASSNTSAGANVLTF. CDR3 sequence (DNA): TGTGCCAGCAGTAACACGTCAGCTGGGGCCAACGTCCTGACTTTC.

The chain recombines TRBV2 with TRBJ2-3, with 11 bases identical to TRBD2. The CDR3 loop spans 15 amino acids. The germline CDR1 and CDR2 sequences are SNHLY and FYNNEI. V lost 7 bases to trimming and J lost 5 bases; unmatched junction nucleotides: 8. This CDR3 is CASKLAGGPQDTQYF. In DNA, the CDR3 is TGTGCCAGCAAATTAGCGGGAGGGCCACAAGATACGCAGTATTTT.

The J gene is TRBJ2-6, the V gene TRBV27; 7 nucleotides line up with TRBD1. The J segment lost 0 bases and the V segment lost 6 bases, leaving 5 bases of the junction unmatched. The CDR3 spans 16 residues. CDR1 and CDR2 (germline): MNHEY, SMNVEV (reference sequence). This CDR3 is CASRTDRFSGANVLTF. The CDR3 coding sequence is TGTGCCAGCAGAACGGACAGGTTCTCTGGGGCCAACGTCCTGACTTTC.

The gene calls are TRBV5-6 and TRBJ1-5, with D unresolved. Germline CDR1 reads SGHDT; CDR2 reads YYEEEE. The CDR3 has 14 amino acids. Trimming took off 1 base at V and 3 bases at J, with 8 bases between the two ends. In DNA, the CDR3 is TGTGCCAGCAGCTTGAACAGATACAATCAGCCCCAGCATTTT. It encodes CASSLNRYNQPQHF.

The genes are TRBV20-1 and TRBJ2-1; no definite D call. The V end lost 4 bases, the J end lost 6 bases, and 7 bases lay between the germline ends. The CDR3 extends over 11 amino acids. The germline CDR1 and CDR2 sequences are DFQATT and SNEGSKA (reference sequence). This chain's CDR3 is CSAILRNEQFF. The CDR3 DNA reads TGCAGTGCTATCCTCCGCAATGAGCAGTTCTTC.

The rearrangement joins TRBV30 to TRBJ2-7, with 8 positions matching TRBD2. From germline, CDR1 is GTSNPN and CDR2 SVGIG (reference sequence). CDR3 length equals 14 residues. J was trimmed by 0 bases and V by 2 bases; bases with no gene match: 3. CDR3 DNA sequence: TGTGCCTGGAGTTCCGGGAGGGGCTCCTACGAGCAGTACTTC. Its translation: CAWSSGRGSYEQYF.

The chain uses TRBV5-6 and TRBJ1-5, with TRBD1 matching 7 bases. Germline V gene data show CDR1 as SGHDT and CDR2 as YYEEEE. The CDR3 spans 16 residues. J was trimmed by 0 bases and V by 4 bases; bases with no gene match: 7. The CDR3 reads CASSGGRGSSNQPQHF. The CDR3 DNA reads as TGTGCCAGCAGCGGCGGCAGGGGGTCTAGCAATCAGCCCCAGCATTTT.

This clone was recorded a few times. For the CDR3, the DNA is TGTGCCAGCAGCTCTAGGGACAGCCCAAATTCACCCCTCCACTTT. It encodes CASSSRDSPNSPLHF. J is TRBJ1-6 and V is TRBV5-8; 7 nucleotides align to TRBD1. The CDR3 is 15 residues long. The V gene end was trimmed by 3 bases and the J gene end by 7 bases; junction bases not matched to a gene: 7. Germline V lookup: CDR1 SGHTS, CDR2 YDEGEE.

The rearrangement uses TRBV18 and TRBJ1-2; unclear D gene. The ends were cut back, 3 bases at V and 2 bases at J, with 4 bases in the middle. This CDR3 contains 12 residues. The germline CDR1 and CDR2 sequences are KGHSH and LQKENI. CDR3 in amino acids: CASSPRNYGYTF. The CDR3 nucleotides are TGTGCCAGCTCACCCAGGAACTATGGCTACACCTTC. Full variable domain (rest looked up from reference TRBV18 and TRBJ1-2): NAGVMQNPRHLVRRRGQEARLRCSPMKGHSHVYWYRQLPEEGLKFMVYLQKENIIDESGMPKERFSAEFPKEGPSILRIQQVVRGDSAAYFCASSPRNYGYTFGSGTRLTVV.

This clone showed up just a few times. The J gene is TRBJ1-1, the V gene TRBV7-9; no firm D call. Germline V gene sequence: CDR1 SEHNR, CDR2 FQNEAQ (reference sequence). The length of the CDR3 is 14 residues. Trimming pared 5 bases from V and 6 bases from J, leaving 16 bases between. CDR3 DNA: TGTGCCAGCAGCATAAGGGTTTCGCGGGCTGAAGCTTTCTTT. Translation gives CASSIRVSRAEAFF.

The rearrangement uses TRBV7-8 and TRBJ2-5; D is uncertain. CDR1 and CDR2 (germline): SGHVS, FQNEAQ. Trimming cost V 5 bases and J 3 bases, with 13 bases left between them. The CDR3 is 14 residues long. The DNA of the CDR3 is TGTGCCAGCAGCCGCGGTCGCCGGGAAGAGACCCAGTACTTC. Translated, it gives CASSRGRREETQYF.

The CDR3 is CASSSSGSGTDTQYF. CDR3 in DNA: TGTGCCAGCAGCTCTAGCGGGAGCGGGACAGATACGCAGTATTTT. The V and J genes are TRBV13 and TRBJ2-3; TRBD2 agrees at 10 bases. CDR3 length: 15 amino acids. Germline V gene sequence: CDR1 PRHDT, CDR2 FYEKMQ (reference sequence). J gave up 3 bases and V 4 bases, and 4 bases lay outside the gene matches.

This clone was seen a few times. The chain is built from TRBV1 and TRBJ2-7; whether TRBD2, the table's D call, matches the DNA was not checked. TRBV1 is noted as a pseudogene. The CDR3 covers 18 residues. The CDR3 coding sequence is TGCACCAGCAGCCACCGCCCTACCTCCGGGACTTTCCTCTACGAGCAGTACTTC. This translates into CTSSHRPTSGTFLYEQYF.

The genes are TRBV2 and TRBJ2-3; TRBD1 aligns across 9 bases. The germline gives CDR1 SNHLY, CDR2 FYNNEI. The CDR3 extends over 15 amino acids. V lost 5 bases and J lost 3; bases outside the gene matches: 6. The CDR3 sequence is CASSPDRGRTDTQYF. The CDR3 coding sequence is TGTGCCAGCAGTCCGGACAGGGGACGTACAGATACGCAGTATTTT.

V is TRBV29-1 and J is TRBJ1-1; D is unresolved. From germline, CDR1 is SQVTM and CDR2 ANQGSEA. Between the trimmed V and J ends, which lost 1 base and 1 base, there was a span of 16 bases. The CDR3 is 16 amino acids. CDR3 coding DNA: TGCAGCGTTGAAGTTCCCCGATGGGGAGAGAACACTGAAGCTTTCTTT. Residues: CSVEVPRWGENTEAFF.

The chain links TRBV5-1 to TRBJ1-4; D is ambiguous. The germline gives CDR1 SGHRS, CDR2 YFSETQ. The CDR3 has 14 residues. Trimming took 1 base from V and 14 from J, leaving 18 bases between them. CDR3 amino acids: CASSLFSPLSGLFF. In DNA form, the CDR3 reads TGCGCCAGCAGCTTGTTCTCCCCACTCTCCGGTCTGTTTTTT.